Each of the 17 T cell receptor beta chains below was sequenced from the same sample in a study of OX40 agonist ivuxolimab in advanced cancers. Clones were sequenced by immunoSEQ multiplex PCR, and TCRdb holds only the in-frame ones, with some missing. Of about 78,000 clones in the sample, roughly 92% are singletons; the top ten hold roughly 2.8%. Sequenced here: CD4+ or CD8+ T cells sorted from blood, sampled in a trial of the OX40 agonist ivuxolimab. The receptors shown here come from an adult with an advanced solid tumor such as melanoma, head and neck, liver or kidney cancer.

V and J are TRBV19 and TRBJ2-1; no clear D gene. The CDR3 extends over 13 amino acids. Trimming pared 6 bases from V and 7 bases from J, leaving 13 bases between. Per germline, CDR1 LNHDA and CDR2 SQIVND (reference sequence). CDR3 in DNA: TGTGCCAGTAGGAAGGGTGTGAGGAATGAGCAGTTCTTC. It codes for CASRKGVRNEQFF.

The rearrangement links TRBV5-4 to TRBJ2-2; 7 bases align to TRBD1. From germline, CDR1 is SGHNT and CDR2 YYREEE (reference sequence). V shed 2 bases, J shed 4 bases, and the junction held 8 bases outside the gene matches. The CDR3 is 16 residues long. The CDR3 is CASSFRRDRATGELFF. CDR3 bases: TGTGCCAGCAGCTTTCGAAGGGACAGAGCCACCGGGGAGCTGTTTTTT.

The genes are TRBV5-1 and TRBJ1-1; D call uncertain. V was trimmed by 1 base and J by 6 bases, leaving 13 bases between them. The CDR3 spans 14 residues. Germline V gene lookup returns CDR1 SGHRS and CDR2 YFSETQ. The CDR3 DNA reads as TGCGCCAGCAGCTTGTGGACTACCCATCCTGAAGCTTTCTTT. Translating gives CASSLWTTHPEAFF. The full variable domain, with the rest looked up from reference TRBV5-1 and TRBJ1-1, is KAGVTQTPRYLIKTRGQQVTLSCSPISGHRSVSWYQQTPGQGLQFLFEYFSETQRNKGNFPGRFSGRQFSNSRSEMNVSTLELGDSALYLCASSLWTTHPEAFFGQGTRLTVV.

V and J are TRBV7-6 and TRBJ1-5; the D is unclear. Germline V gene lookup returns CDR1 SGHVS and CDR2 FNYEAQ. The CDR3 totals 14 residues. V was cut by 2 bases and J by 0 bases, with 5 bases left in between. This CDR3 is CASSLSFSNQPQHF. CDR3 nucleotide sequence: TGTGCCAGCAGCTTAAGTTTTAGCAATCAGCCCCAGCATTTT.

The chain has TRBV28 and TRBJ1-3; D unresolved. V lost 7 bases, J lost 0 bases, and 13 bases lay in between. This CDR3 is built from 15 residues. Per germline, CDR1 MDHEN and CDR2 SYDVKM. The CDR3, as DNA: TGTGCCAGCAATTCCGGACGGCTCTCTGGAAACACCATATATTTT. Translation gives CASNSGRLSGNTIYF.

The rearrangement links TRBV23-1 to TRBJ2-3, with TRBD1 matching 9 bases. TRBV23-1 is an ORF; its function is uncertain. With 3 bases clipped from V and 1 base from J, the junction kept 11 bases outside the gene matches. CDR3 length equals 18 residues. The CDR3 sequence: CASSHSPSRTGGTDTQYF. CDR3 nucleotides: TGCGCCAGCAGTCACTCCCCCAGTAGGACAGGGGGCACAGATACGCAGTATTTT.

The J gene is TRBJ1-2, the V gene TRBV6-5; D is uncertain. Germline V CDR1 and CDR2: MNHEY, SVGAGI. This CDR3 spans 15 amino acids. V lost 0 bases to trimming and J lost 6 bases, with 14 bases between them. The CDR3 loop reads CASSYSARGSNGYTF. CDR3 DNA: TGTGCCAGCAGTTACTCAGCCAGAGGGTCTAATGGCTACACCTTC.

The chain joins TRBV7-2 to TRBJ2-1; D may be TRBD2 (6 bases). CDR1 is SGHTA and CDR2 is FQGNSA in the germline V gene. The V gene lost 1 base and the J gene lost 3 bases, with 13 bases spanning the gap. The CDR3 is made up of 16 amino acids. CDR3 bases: TGTGCCAGCAGCTTAGGTGGCGGGACTGGCTACAATGAGCAGTTCTTC. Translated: CASSLGGGTGYNEQFF.

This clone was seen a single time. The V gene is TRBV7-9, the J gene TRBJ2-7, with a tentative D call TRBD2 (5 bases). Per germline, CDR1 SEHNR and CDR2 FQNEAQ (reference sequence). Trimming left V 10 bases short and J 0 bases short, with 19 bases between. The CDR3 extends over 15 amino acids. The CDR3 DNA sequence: TGTGCCATCGAGCCCCGGGGATACTACTCCTACGAGCAGTACTTC. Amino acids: CAIEPRGYYSYEQYF.

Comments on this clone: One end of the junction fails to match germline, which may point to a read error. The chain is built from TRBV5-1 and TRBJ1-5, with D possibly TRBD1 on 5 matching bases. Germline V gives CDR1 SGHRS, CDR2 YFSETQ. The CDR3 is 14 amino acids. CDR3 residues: CASSLGDGDQPQHF. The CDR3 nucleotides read TGTGCCAGCAGCTTGGGGGACGGCGATCAGCCCCAGCATTTT.

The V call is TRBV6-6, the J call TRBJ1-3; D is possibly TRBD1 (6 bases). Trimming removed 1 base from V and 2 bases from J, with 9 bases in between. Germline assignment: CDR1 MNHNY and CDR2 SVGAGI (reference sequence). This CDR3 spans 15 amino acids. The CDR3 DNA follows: TGTGCCAGCAGTTACTTCAGGGGAGCTGGAAACACCATATATTTT. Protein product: CASSYFRGAGNTIYF.

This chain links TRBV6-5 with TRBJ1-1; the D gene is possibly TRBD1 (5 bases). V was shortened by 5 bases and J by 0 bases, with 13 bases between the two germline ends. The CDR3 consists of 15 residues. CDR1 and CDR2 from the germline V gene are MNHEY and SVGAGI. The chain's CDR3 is CASSRGLLLNTEAFF. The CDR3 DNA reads TGTGCCAGCAGTCGGGGACTACTCTTGAACACTGAAGCTTTCTTT.

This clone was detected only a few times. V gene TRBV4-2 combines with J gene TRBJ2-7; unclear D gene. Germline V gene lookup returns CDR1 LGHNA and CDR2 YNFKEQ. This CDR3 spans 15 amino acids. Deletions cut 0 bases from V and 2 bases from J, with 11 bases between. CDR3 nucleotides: TGTGCCAGCAGCCAAGATCTTTGGCCCCCCTACGAGCAGTACTTC. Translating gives CASSQDLWPPYEQYF.

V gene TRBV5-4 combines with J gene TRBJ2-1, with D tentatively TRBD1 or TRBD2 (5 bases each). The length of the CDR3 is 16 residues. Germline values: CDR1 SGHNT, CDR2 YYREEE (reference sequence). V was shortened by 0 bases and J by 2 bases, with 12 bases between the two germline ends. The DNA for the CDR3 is TGTGCCAGCAGCTTGGGAGGGGTTAGGGCCTACAATGAGCAGTTCTTC. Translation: CASSLGGVRAYNEQFF.

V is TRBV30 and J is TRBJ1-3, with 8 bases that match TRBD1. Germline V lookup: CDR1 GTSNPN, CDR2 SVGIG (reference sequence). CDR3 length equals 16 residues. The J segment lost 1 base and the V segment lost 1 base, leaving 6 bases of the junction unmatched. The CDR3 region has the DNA TGTGCCTGGAGTGCCCACAGGGGGAAATCTGGAAACACCATATATTTT. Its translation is CAWSAHRGKSGNTIYF.

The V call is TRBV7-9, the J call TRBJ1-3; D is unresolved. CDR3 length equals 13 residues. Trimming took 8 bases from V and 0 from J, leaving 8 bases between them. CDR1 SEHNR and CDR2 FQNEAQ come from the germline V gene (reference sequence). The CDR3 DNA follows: TGTGCCAGCGGCGTTAGCTCTGGAAACACCATATATTTT. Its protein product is CASGVSSGNTIYF.

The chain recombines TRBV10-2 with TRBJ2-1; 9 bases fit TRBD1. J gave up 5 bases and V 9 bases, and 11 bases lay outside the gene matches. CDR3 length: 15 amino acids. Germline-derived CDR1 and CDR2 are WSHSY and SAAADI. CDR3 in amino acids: CASGTGPLVHNEQFF. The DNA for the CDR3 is TGCGCCAGTGGGACAGGGCCCCTTGTGCACAATGAGCAGTTCTTC.